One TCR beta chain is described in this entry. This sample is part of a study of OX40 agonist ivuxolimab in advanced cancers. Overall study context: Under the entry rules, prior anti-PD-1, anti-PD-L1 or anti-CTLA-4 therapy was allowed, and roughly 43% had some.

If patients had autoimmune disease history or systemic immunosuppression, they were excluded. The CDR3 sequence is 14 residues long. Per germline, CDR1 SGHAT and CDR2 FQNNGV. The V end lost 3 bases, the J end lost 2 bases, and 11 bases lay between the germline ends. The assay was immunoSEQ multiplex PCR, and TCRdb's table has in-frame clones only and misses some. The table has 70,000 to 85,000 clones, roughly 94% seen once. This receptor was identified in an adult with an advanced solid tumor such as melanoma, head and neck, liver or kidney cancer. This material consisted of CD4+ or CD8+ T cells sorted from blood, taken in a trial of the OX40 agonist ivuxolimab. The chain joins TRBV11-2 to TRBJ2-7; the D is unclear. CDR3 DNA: TGTGCCAGCAGCTTCGGCGGTACGGCCTACGAGCAGTACTTC. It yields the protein CASSFGGTAYEQYF.